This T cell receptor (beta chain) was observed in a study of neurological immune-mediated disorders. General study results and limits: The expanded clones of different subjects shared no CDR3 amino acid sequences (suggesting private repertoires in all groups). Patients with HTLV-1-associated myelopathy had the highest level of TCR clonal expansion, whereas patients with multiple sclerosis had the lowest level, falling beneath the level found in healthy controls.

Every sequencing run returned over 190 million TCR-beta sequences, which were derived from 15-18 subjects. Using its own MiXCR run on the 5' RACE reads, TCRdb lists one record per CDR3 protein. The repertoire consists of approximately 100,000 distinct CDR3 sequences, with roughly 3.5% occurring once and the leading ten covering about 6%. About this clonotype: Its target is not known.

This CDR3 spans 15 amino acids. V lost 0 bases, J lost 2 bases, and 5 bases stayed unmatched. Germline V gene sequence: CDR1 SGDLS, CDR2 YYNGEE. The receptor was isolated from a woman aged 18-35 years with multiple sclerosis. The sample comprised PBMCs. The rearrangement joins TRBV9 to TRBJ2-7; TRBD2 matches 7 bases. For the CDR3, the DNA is TGTGCCAGCAGCGTAGATCCAGCGGGGCCCTACGAGCAGTACTTC. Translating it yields CASSVDPAGPYEQYF.